This T cell receptor (beta chain) came from a study of blood T cell repertoires in COVID-19. About the research overall: Italy, Spain and the United States were the sources of the convalescent and acute COVID-19 samples. The cDNA or gDNA used as material had been derived from T cells, B-cell-depleted T cells, or PBMCs.

How the authors handled the data: Amplification of reference gene primers provided the estimated nucleated cell counts. Generated by immunoSEQ multiplex PCR, the TCRdb table keeps only in-frame clones and is missing some. V, J and clone size were drawn from that table, and D and trimming were deduced from the DNA. The profile shows around 250,000 clones, 86% of them singletons. This CDR3 comprises 15 residues. V dropped 6 bases and J dropped 2; count of bases not matched to a gene: 6. Germline loops: CDR1 SNHLY, CDR2 FYNNEI. This clone came up a few times. The sequence was collected from a man at least 80 years old with acute or convalescent COVID-19. V and J are TRBV2 and TRBJ1-5; 8 bases align to TRBD1. The specimen was peripheral blood. The CDR3 DNA follows: TGTGCCAGCAGCCCTGGACAGGGAGGCAATCAGCCCCAGCATTTT. Its protein is CASSPGQGGNQPQHF.